This TCR beta chain was identified in a study of T cell repertoires in cytomegalovirus infection. Study details: Matching HLA type, along with CMV infection, was indicated by public TCR beta signatures.

Whole-study findings and limits: In two of eight donors, the top clonotype was HLA-C-restricted CMV-specific. Pooled public TCR beta family frequency picked out CMV carriers with the relevant HLA.

Each CDR3 protein gets one entry after TCRdb re-called the reads with MiXCR. The data hold about 74,000 distinct CDR3 sequences, with less than 30% observed a single time. With regard to this clonotype: The target antigen is unknown.

The germline gives CDR1 MNHEY, CDR2 SVGEGT. Trimming stripped 6 bases from V and 4 bases from J, with 12 bases between. This CDR3 spans 13 amino acids. The clonotype comes from a human donor in good health (CMV status not recorded). Some clones in this sample may be carry-over from other donors' samples. The sequenced sample was CD8+ T cells from cultured PBMCs, obtained from culture after CMV antigen stimulation. The chain links TRBV6-2 or TRBV6-3 to TRBJ1-2, with D unclear. In DNA, the CDR3 is TGTGCCAGCAGCGGCGGTTTAGGCTATGGCTACACCTTC. Protein sequence: CASSGGLGYGYTF.